The sequence of this TCR beta chain was determined in a study of T cells expressing NK-cell markers. The CDR3 runs to 16 residues. Germline CDR1 MGHRA, CDR2 YSYEKL. TCRdb reworked the 5' RACE reads into one entry per CDR3 protein, no DNA. Recorded for this sample: roughly 160,000 distinct CDR3 sequences. Source material: blood T cells: a sorted CD56 or NKG2C T cell subset, CD4+ or CD8+ T cells, or bulk PBMC T cells (not recorded which). This chain connects TRBV4-1 to TRBJ2-3; with no DNA, the TCRdb D assignment of TRBD1 cannot be verified. The TCR sequence derives from a man aged 18-70 years in good health. The CDR3 reads CASSQAPGSSSDTQYF.